This entry lists 23 T cell receptor beta chains sequenced from one sample in a study of early T cells in non-severe SARS-CoV-2 infection. One entry per CDR3 protein, called by TCRdb with MiXCR from the 5' RACE reads. The repertoire holds under 45,000 distinct CDR3 sequences, with 7.9% as singletons. Sequenced material: whole blood, taken at baseline. The receptors stem from an adult who was a healthcare worker with PCR-confirmed SARS-CoV-2 infection or an uninfected control (not recorded which).

The J gene is TRBJ2-3, the V gene TRBV4-3; D is uncertain. CDR1 is LGHNA and CDR2 is YSLEER in the germline V gene. V was clipped by 0 bases and J by 2 bases, with 9 bases between them. The CDR3 length is 15 residues. The DNA for the CDR3 is TGCGCCAGCAGCCAAGATAGGGCTCCCACAGATACGCAGTATTTT. This translates into CASSQDRAPTDTQYF.

This clonotype was counted ten times or more. The genes are TRBV28 and TRBJ2-7; D is ambiguous. The CDR3 runs 14 residues. Trimming left V 4 bases short and J 3 bases short, with 13 bases between. Germline CDR1 MDHEN, CDR2 SYDVKM. The CDR3 reads CASSSGAESYEQYF. In DNA form, the CDR3 reads TGTGCCAGCAGTTCCGGAGCTGAAAGCTACGAGCAGTACTTC.

The chain employs TRBV11-1 and TRBJ2-5, with 8 bases lining up with TRBD2. Per germline, CDR1 SGHAT and CDR2 FQDESV (reference sequence). This CDR3 region has 15 residues. V dropped 4 bases and J dropped 4; count of bases not matched to a gene: 8. For the CDR3, the DNA is TGTGCCAGCAGCTCCGAAGCGGGGGTTCGAGAGACCCAGTACTTC. As protein: CASSSEAGVRETQYF.

This clonotype appeared many times. The genes are TRBV6-5 and TRBJ2-1; a possible D gene is TRBD2 (6 bases). Germline assignment: CDR1 MNHEY and CDR2 SVGAGI. V lost 6 bases and J 5 bases, leaving 17 bases between the germline ends. CDR3 length: 15 amino acids. The DNA of the CDR3 is TGTGCCAGCAGACTAGCAAGATCAACCAACAATGAGCAGTTCTTC. Protein sequence: CASRLARSTNNEQFF.

This chain links TRBV6-5 with TRBJ2-7; D is possibly TRBD1 (5 bases). Trimming removed 2 bases from V and 2 bases from J, with 7 bases in between. The CDR3 loop spans 13 amino acids. Germline assignment: CDR1 MNHEY and CDR2 SVGAGI. CDR3 in amino acids: CASSYQGAYEQYF. In DNA form, the CDR3 reads TGTGCCAGCAGTTACCAGGGTGCCTACGAGCAGTACTTC.

This clonotype has only a few counts. The chain uses TRBV12-3 or TRBV12-4 and TRBJ1-2, with no clear D. V lost 6 bases and J lost 5, with 10 bases in between. This CDR3 contains 12 residues. The CDR3 nucleotides are TGTGCCAGCAGCAAGGCTCTATATGGCTACACCTTC. This encodes CASSKALYGYTF.

This clonotype was seen a handful of times. This chain connects TRBV5-4 to TRBJ2-7; D not certain. The V gene lost 5 bases and the J gene lost 6 bases, with 12 bases spanning the gap. Germline V gene data show CDR1 as SGHNT and CDR2 as YYREEE (reference sequence). The CDR3 sequence is 12 residues long. The CDR3 region is CASSRDWGEQYF. The CDR3 region has the DNA TGTGCCAGCAGTCGCGACTGGGGCGAGCAGTACTTC.

This clonotype showed up just a few times. J is TRBJ2-2 and V is TRBV7-9; D call uncertain. CDR1 and CDR2 from the germline V gene are SEHNR and FQNEAQ (reference sequence). This CDR3 contains 12 residues. Trimming took 0 bases from V and 7 from J, leaving 3 bases between them. In DNA, the CDR3 is TGTGCCAGCAGCTTAGCAGGCGGGGAGCTGTTTTTT. Its protein product is CASSLAGGELFF.

This clonotype was seen more than once but under ten times. CDR3 bases: TGTGCCAGCAGCGTAGCTGCGGGGAACGAGCAGTACTTC. This gives the protein CASSVAAGNEQYF. The chain links TRBV9 to TRBJ2-7; possibly TRBD2 for D (6 bases). The CDR3 length is 13 residues. V lost 0 bases to trimming and J lost 5 bases, with 9 bases between them. CDR1 SGDLS and CDR2 YYNGEE come from the germline V gene.

Many counts were recorded for this clonotype. V is TRBV28 and J is TRBJ2-3; possibly TRBD1 for D (6 bases). The CDR3 extends over 15 amino acids. Looked up from germline, CDR1 is MDHEN and CDR2 is SYDVKM. The germline V and J ends were trimmed by 6 bases and 2 bases, with 15 bases remaining between them. As DNA, the CDR3 is TGTGCCAGCAGCCTTCGCCGGGACAACACAGATACGCAGTATTTT. Translating gives CASSLRRDNTDTQYF.

In this sample, this clonotype turned up many times. The rearrangement links TRBV6-6 to TRBJ2-3; D is unclear. Germline CDR1 is MNHNY and CDR2 is SVGAGI (reference sequence). The length of the CDR3 is 12 residues. Trimming pared 11 bases from V and 0 bases from J, leaving 9 bases between. CDR3 nucleotide sequence: TGTGCCGTAAGAACTAGCACAGATACGCAGTATTTT. Translated: CAVRTSTDTQYF.

Many counts were recorded for this clonotype. This chain connects TRBV3-1 to TRBJ1-2; D gene ambiguous. Trimming removed 0 bases at V and 3 bases at J, with 8 bases between. Germline V lookup: CDR1 LGHDT, CDR2 YNNKEL (reference sequence). This CDR3 region has 14 residues. CDR3 coding DNA: TGTGCCAGCAGCCAAGATCTCGGCGACTATGGCTACACCTTC. It codes for CASSQDLGDYGYTF.

This clonotype was picked up many times. The chain recombines TRBV10-1 with TRBJ2-1; no clear D. Germline values: CDR1 WNHNN, CDR2 SYGVQD (reference sequence). V dropped 0 bases and J dropped 3 bases, with 9 bases sitting between them. The CDR3 sequence is 15 residues long. The CDR3: CASSESRSGYNEQFF. The CDR3 DNA reads as TGCGCCAGCAGTGAGTCGCGGTCGGGCTACAATGAGCAGTTCTTC.

The rearrangement uses TRBV2 and TRBJ2-1, with 10 nucleotides matching TRBD2. The CDR3 contains 15 residues. V was pared by 4 bases and J by 1 base, with 1 base of the junction left unmatched. Germline values: CDR1 SNHLY, CDR2 FYNNEI. This CDR3 reads CASSGTSGSYNEQFF. CDR3 in DNA: TGTGCCAGCAGTGGGACTAGCGGATCCTACAATGAGCAGTTCTTC. The full variable domain, completed using reference TRBV2 and TRBJ2-1, is EPEVTQTPSHQVTQMGQEVILRCVPISNHLYFYWYRQILGQKVEFLVSFYNNEISEKSEIFDDQFSVERPDGSNFTLKIRSTKLEDSAMYFCASSGTSGSYNEQFFGPGTRLTVL.

This clonotype was observed a handful of times. The genes are TRBV7-8 and TRBJ2-3, with D tentatively TRBD1 (5 bases). V lost 2 bases and J lost 4, with 19 bases in between. The germline gives CDR1 SGHVS, CDR2 FQNEAQ. The CDR3 totals 17 residues. DNA for the CDR3: TGTGCCAGCAGCTTAACGGGCAGGGAAGGGAAAGCAGATACGCAGTATTTT. Amino acids: CASSLTGREGKADTQYF.

This clonotype was counted only a few times. This CDR3 is CASMTDSYGYTF. CDR3 in DNA: TGCGCCAGCATGACAGACAGCTATGGCTACACCTTC. The gene calls are TRBV10-2 and TRBJ1-2; perhaps TRBD1 as D (5 bases). The germline V and J ends were trimmed by 7 bases and 4 bases, with 10 bases remaining between them. The CDR3 runs to 12 residues. Germline V CDR1 and CDR2: WSHSY, SAAADI.

The J gene is TRBJ2-7, the V gene TRBV5-4; either TRBD1 or TRBD2 may supply D (5 bases each). Germline V CDR1 and CDR2: SGHNT, YYREEE (reference sequence). With 0 bases removed from V and 2 bases from J, the gap between germline ends came to 12 bases. The CDR3 contains 15 residues. The CDR3 is CASSLDRQGAYEQYF. The CDR3 DNA sequence: TGTGCCAGCAGCTTGGACCGGCAGGGAGCCTACGAGCAGTACTTC.

This chain connects TRBV5-7 to TRBJ2-1; no definite D call. TRBV5-7 qualifies as an ORF whose function is uncertain. Trimming pared 9 bases from V and 3 bases from J, leaving 16 bases between. CDR3 length equals 14 residues. DNA of the CDR3: TGTGCCATTACGACCCGCGGAAACTACAATGAGCAGTTCTTC. This encodes CAITTRGNYNEQFF.

This clonotype was counted at least ten times. The J gene is TRBJ2-7, the V gene TRBV18; D may be TRBD1 or TRBD2 (6 bases each). Germline V gene sequence: CDR1 KGHSH, CDR2 LQKENI. Trimming removed 4 bases from V and 4 bases from J, with 14 bases in between. The CDR3 is 14 amino acids. CDR3 sequence reads: CASSRGAGTYEQYF. The CDR3 coding sequence is TGTGCCAGCTCACGCGGGGCAGGGACATACGAGCAGTACTTC.

This clonotype was seen only a few times. The chain combines TRBV29-1 with TRBJ2-7; D is uncertain. The V gene lost 7 bases and the J gene lost 0 bases, with 7 bases spanning the gap. Germline V gene data show CDR1 as SQVTM and CDR2 as ANQGSEA. This CDR3 contains 11 residues. The CDR3 spells CSAQSSYEQYF. In DNA, the CDR3 is TGCAGCGCCCAGAGCTCCTACGAGCAGTACTTC.

This clonotype has at least ten counts. The chain couples TRBV7-2 to TRBJ1-1; no firm D call. Germline CDR1 is SGHTA and CDR2 is FQGNSA. The V gene lost 1 base and the J gene lost 5 bases, with 17 bases spanning the gap. CDR3 length equals 16 residues. The CDR3: CASSLEYSGIRTEAFF. The CDR3 nucleotides read TGTGCCAGCAGCTTAGAATATTCGGGGATAAGGACTGAAGCTTTCTTT.

V is TRBV10-1 and J is TRBJ2-3; possible D gene TRBD1, 5 bases. From germline, CDR1 is WNHNN and CDR2 SYGVQD (reference sequence). This CDR3 has 16 amino acids. V lost 0 bases to trimming and J lost 2 bases, with 12 bases between them. The CDR3 loop is CASSESIGAHTDTQYF. In DNA form, the CDR3 reads TGCGCCAGCAGTGAGTCGATTGGGGCCCACACAGATACGCAGTATTTT.

This rearrangement joins TRBV2 to TRBJ1-6, with 7 nucleotides matching TRBD1. The V gene's germline CDR1 is SNHLY and CDR2 FYNNEI. J gave up 1 base and V 6 bases, and 6 bases lay outside the gene matches. This CDR3 has 16 amino acids. The CDR3 sequence: CASRGDSASYNSPLHF. Written as DNA, the CDR3 is TGTGCCAGCAGGGGGGACAGTGCGTCCTATAATTCACCCCTCCACTTT. The variable domain in full, with the rest retrieved from reference TRBV2 and TRBJ1-6, is EPEVTQTPSHQVTQMGQEVILRCVPISNHLYFYWYRQILGQKVEFLVSFYNNEISEKSEIFDDQFSVERPDGSNFTLKIRSTKLEDSAMYFCASRGDSASYNSPLHFGNGTRLTVT.